A selection of T cell receptor beta chains follows, all from one sample in a study of PD-1 blockade in classical Hodgkin lymphoma. Profiling relied on immunoSEQ multiplex PCR, and the TCRdb table lists in-frame clones only, not all of them. The sample has tens of thousands of clones; roughly 90% are singletons. This specimen consisted of peripheral blood mononuclear cells (PBMCs), obtained at baseline. The receptors originated from a human donor with classical Hodgkin lymphoma. The CDR3 runs from the conserved cysteine through the conserved F or W. A D gene is named only where the DNA matches it firmly. Expanded clones are given a class, and other clones once, few, many or no size at all.

V: TRBV5-1
J: TRBJ1-1
D: -
size: -
CDR3: CASSFGQPNTEAFF
DNA: TGCGCCAGCAGCTTTGGACAGCCGAACACTGAAGCTTTCTTT

V: TRBV6-5
J: TRBJ2-7
D: -
size: -
CDR3: CASSYAGSYEQYF
DNA: TGTGCCAGCAGTTACGCAGGATCCTACGAGCAGTACTTC

V: TRBV28
J: TRBJ2-1
D: -
size: -
CDR3: CASSHRAYNEQFF
DNA: TGTGCCAGCAGTCACAGGGCCTACAATGAGCAGTTCTTC

V: TRBV9
J: TRBJ2-2
D: -
size: -
CDR3: CASSPSGRGNTGELFF
DNA: TGTGCCAGCAGCCCCTCCGGACGGGGGAACACCGGGGAGCTGTTTTTT

V: TRBV7-9
J: TRBJ2-3
D: TRBD1
size: -
CDR3: CASRLGRGSTDTQYF
DNA: TGTGCCAGCAGACTCGGCAGGGGGAGCACAGATACGCAGTATTTT

V: TRBV28
J: TRBJ2-7
D: -
size: -
CDR3: CASRGGFVYEQYF
DNA: TGTGCCTCTCGAGGCGGGTTCGTCTACGAGCAGTACTTC

V: TRBV6-6
J: TRBJ2-1
D: -
size: -
CDR3: CASSYSRLVNEQFF
DNA: TGTGCCAGCAGTTACTCGCGACTAGTCAATGAGCAGTTCTTC

V: TRBV19
J: TRBJ2-5
D: TRBD1
size: -
CDR3: CASSRVGTGGWETQYF
DNA: TGTGCCAGTAGTAGAGTCGGGACAGGGGGCTGGGAGACCCAGTACTTC

V: TRBV9
J: TRBJ2-1
D: -
size: -
CDR3: CASSVDPGSYNEQFF
DNA: TGTGCCAGCAGCGTGGACCCTGGCTCCTACAATGAGCAGTTCTTC

V: TRBV5-1
J: TRBJ1-4
D: -
size: -
CDR3: CASSPSGGEKLFF
DNA: TGCGCCAGCAGCCCCTCGGGTGGTGAAAAACTGTTTTTT

V: TRBV28
J: TRBJ2-7
D: -
size: few
CDR3: CASRRTGSEQYF
DNA: TGTGCCAGCAGGAGAACAGGGTCCGAGCAGTACTTC

V: TRBV19
J: TRBJ1-1
D: TRBD1
size: -
CDR3: CASSKHRGLNTEAFF
DNA: TGTGCCAGTAGTAAGCACAGGGGATTGAACACTGAAGCTTTCTTT

V: TRBV27
J: TRBJ2-5
D: -
size: -
CDR3: CASSRPGETQYF
DNA: TGTGCCAGCAGTCGACCGGGAGAGACCCAGTACTTC

V: TRBV5-1
J: TRBJ2-5
D: TRBD2
size: once
CDR3: CASSLGPSGGETQYF
DNA: TGCGCCAGCAGCTTGGGGCCTAGCGGAGGGGAGACCCAGTACTTC

V: TRBV28
J: TRBJ1-2
D: TRBD1
size: -
CDR3: CASSFWVQGAYGYTF
DNA: TGTGCCAGCAGTTTTTGGGTCCAGGGGGCTTATGGCTACACCTTC

V: TRBV6-5
J: TRBJ1-2
D: -
size: -
CDR3: CASSYSGQLSYGYTF
DNA: TGTGCCAGCAGTTACTCAGGGCAGCTTAGCTATGGCTACACCTTC

V: TRBV11-1
J: TRBJ1-1
D: -
size: -
CDR3: CASSLASGVNTEAFF
DNA: TGTGCCAGCAGCTTAGCTTCAGGGGTTAACACTGAAGCTTTCTTT